One sample yielded the 29 T cell receptor beta chains listed below, sequenced in a study of early T cells in non-severe SARS-CoV-2 infection. One entry per CDR3 protein results from TCRdb running MiXCR on the 5' RACE reads. The repertoire holds fewer than 65,000 distinct CDR3 sequences, with approximately 8.5% as singletons. The specimen sequenced was whole blood. The receptors come from an adult who was a healthcare worker with PCR-confirmed SARS-CoV-2 infection or an uninfected control (not recorded which).

In its sample, this clonotype was seen a few times. The V call is TRBV7-3, the J call TRBJ2-5; 15 bases line up with TRBD2. CDR1 SGHTA and CDR2 FQGTGA come from the germline V gene. With 3 bases clipped from V and 4 bases from J, the junction kept 6 bases outside the gene matches. There are 17 residues in the CDR3. The CDR3 region has the DNA TGTGCCAGCAGCTTGGGACTAGCGGGAGGTCTAGGAGAGACCCAGTACTTC. Residues: CASSLGLAGGLGETQYF.

This clonotype occurred many times. The chain employs TRBV19 and TRBJ2-6; 8 bases line up with TRBD1. Germline trimming cut 3 bases from V and 0 bases from J; bases unmatched to any gene: 7. Germline V CDR1 and CDR2: LNHDA, SQIVND (reference sequence). This CDR3 is built from 18 residues. CDR3 in amino acids: CASSIGDRRLSGANVLTF. As DNA, the CDR3 is TGTGCCAGTAGTATCGGGGACAGGAGACTCTCTGGGGCCAACGTCCTGACTTTC.

V and J are TRBV14 and TRBJ2-7; TRBD1 is a possible D gene (6 bases). With 0 bases removed from V and 3 bases from J, the gap between germline ends came to 6 bases. This CDR3 has 13 residues. The germline CDR1 and CDR2 sequences are SGHDN and FVKESK. CDR3 DNA: TGTGCCAGCAGCCAAGACAGGGGCTACGAGCAGTACTTC. Translated: CASSQDRGYEQYF. Supplemented by reference TRBV14 and TRBJ2-7, the full variable domain reads EAGVTQFPSHSVIEKGQTVTLRCDPISGHDNLYWYRRVMGKEIKFLLHFVKESKQDESGMPNNRFLAERTGGTYSTLKVQPAELEDSGVYFCASSQDRGYEQYFGPGTRLTVT.

As to this clonotype: This may stem from a read error, because a much larger clone lies one nucleotide away. The V gene is TRBV5-8, the J gene TRBJ1-4; D gene ambiguous. CDR3 length equals 15 residues. In germline, CDR1 is SGHTS, CDR2 YDEGEE. Trimming stripped 5 bases from V and 0 bases from J, with 11 bases between. CDR3 nucleotides: TGTGCCAGCAGACCCCCATCCGCAACTAATGAAAAACTGTTTTTT. It translates to CASRPPSATNEKLFF.

The sample holds many counts of this clonotype. V gene TRBV7-2 combines with J gene TRBJ1-5; D unresolved. CDR3 length equals 17 residues. Trimming took off 1 base at V and 4 bases at J, with 17 bases between the two ends. Germline-derived CDR1 and CDR2 are SGHTA and FQGNSA. The CDR3 DNA reads as TGTGCCAGCAGCTTAGGCCGAACCCCTCAGACGAATCAGCCCCAGCATTTT. Its translation is CASSLGRTPQTNQPQHF.

This clonotype showed up just a few times. The chain carries TRBV28 and TRBJ2-3, with TRBD1 as a possible D gene (7 bases). The CDR3 loop spans 15 amino acids. Germline V gene sequence: CDR1 MDHEN, CDR2 SYDVKM. Trimming pared 5 bases from V and 5 bases from J, leaving 17 bases between. In DNA, the CDR3 is TGTGCCAGCAGTCCCGCGGGACAGAGAGAAGATACGCAGTATTTT. This translates into CASSPAGQREDTQYF.

This clonotype was picked up many times. The chain joins TRBV6-5 to TRBJ2-7, with 7 bases fitting TRBD1. The ends lost 6 bases at V and 0 bases at J; junction bases unmatched: 8. Germline V gene sequence: CDR1 MNHEY, CDR2 SVGAGI. The CDR3 spans 15 residues. CDR3 region: CASRRDRASSYEQYF. CDR3 in DNA: TGTGCCAGCAGACGTGACAGGGCCTCCTCCTACGAGCAGTACTTC.

This clonotype was seen more than once but under ten times. Here the CDR3 reads CASSKRTDGTGEQYF. CDR3 DNA sequence: TGCGCCAGCAGCAAACGGACCGATGGAACGGGGGAGCAGTACTTC. The gene calls are TRBV5-1 and TRBJ2-7, with TRBD2 as a possible D gene (5 bases). V gave up 4 bases and J gave up 7 bases, with 21 bases separating them. The V gene's germline CDR1 is SGHRS and CDR2 YFSETQ. The CDR3 totals 15 residues.

The chain employs TRBV7-3 and TRBJ2-1; unclear D gene. This CDR3 contains 15 residues. CDR1 is SGHTA, CDR2 FQGTGA, per germline. Deletions cut 2 bases from V and 8 bases from J, with 16 bases between. This chain's CDR3 is CASSLGRKGSHEQFF. DNA for the CDR3: TGTGCCAGCAGCTTAGGCAGGAAAGGGTCCCATGAGCAGTTCTTC. Full variable domain (missing parts from reference TRBV7-3 and TRBJ2-1): GAGVSQTPSNKVTEKGKYVELRCDPISGHTALYWYRQSLGQGPEFLIYFQGTGAADDSGLPNDRFFAVRPEGSVSTLKIQRTERGDSAVYLCASSLGRKGSHEQFFGPGTRLTVL.

This clonotype was picked up many times. This chain connects TRBV5-1 to TRBJ2-5; TRBD2 might be the D (6 bases). The ends were cut back, 2 bases at V and 5 bases at J, with 16 bases in the middle. Per germline, CDR1 SGHRS and CDR2 YFSETQ. The CDR3 covers 15 residues. CDR3 loop: CASSFGTPPRETQYF. CDR3 in DNA: TGCGCCAGCAGCTTCGGGACTCCTCCGCGGGAGACCCAGTACTTC.

This clonotype was seen a handful of times. The chain has TRBV6-2 or TRBV6-3 and TRBJ1-5; tentatively, D is TRBD1 (6 bases). The length of the CDR3 is 15 residues. Germline CDR1 and CDR2: MNHEY and SVGEGT. The V and J ends lost 7 bases and 0 bases respectively, with 13 bases between them. The chain's CDR3 is CASTPQGNSNQPQHF. Written as DNA, the CDR3 is TGTGCCAGCACCCCCCAGGGGAATAGCAATCAGCCCCAGCATTTT.

The V call is TRBV12-3 or TRBV12-4, the J call TRBJ2-2, with D uncertain. This CDR3 is 13 amino acids long. V shed 0 bases and J shed 6 bases, with 5 bases lying between them. The DNA of the CDR3 is TGTGCCAGCAGTTTAGCCCGTTCCGGGGAGCTGTTTTTT. Translation gives CASSLARSGELFF.

This clonotype was recorded a few times. J is TRBJ2-5 and V is TRBV29-1, with a weak D call TRBD1 (6 bases). The CDR3 sequence is 14 residues long. V lost 3 bases and J lost 5, with 16 bases in between. Germline V CDR1 and CDR2: SQVTM, ANQGSEA. CDR3 protein: CSVEPTGIGETQYF. In DNA form, the CDR3 reads TGCAGCGTTGAGCCCACAGGGATAGGGGAGACCCAGTACTTC.

The chain carries TRBV27 and TRBJ2-1; no clear D gene. V lost 6 bases and J lost 7, with 16 bases in between. Per germline, CDR1 MNHEY and CDR2 SMNVEV (reference sequence). The CDR3 runs 14 residues. Written as DNA, the CDR3 is TGTGCCAGCAGGCCAGGACCCTTGGGGAATGAGCAGTTCTTC. Amino acids: CASRPGPLGNEQFF.

This clonotype was observed at least ten times. V usage is TRBV5-3 and J usage is TRBJ2-7; 8 positions agree with TRBD2. TRBV5-3 is given ORF status, its function remaining uncertain. Germline trimming cut 4 bases from V and 5 bases from J; bases unmatched to any gene: 14. The CDR3 length is 16 residues. The CDR3 spells CARSPHRDGRDHEQYF. CDR3 nucleotides: TGTGCCAGAAGCCCCCACCGGGACGGGAGGGACCACGAGCAGTACTTC.

This chain links TRBV20-1 with TRBJ2-3; TRBD2 aligns across 7 bases. Unmatched junction bases numbered 4, after V lost 0 bases and J lost 1 base. From germline, CDR1 is DFQATT and CDR2 SNEGSKA (reference sequence). The CDR3 spans 15 residues. DNA of the CDR3: TGCAGTGCTAGAGATGGCCGGGAGGGCACAGATACGCAGTATTTT. This translates into CSARDGREGTDTQYF.

In its sample, this clonotype was seen many times. The V gene is TRBV28, the J gene TRBJ1-6; D might be TRBD1 (5 bases). V shed 8 bases and J shed 7 bases, with 9 bases lying between them. Germline V gives CDR1 MDHEN, CDR2 SYDVKM. The CDR3 is 12 residues long. The CDR3 spells CASQGWNSPLHF. The CDR3 coding sequence is TGTGCCAGCCAGGGTTGGAATTCACCCCTCCACTTT.

This clonotype occurred a few times. The rearrangement links TRBV5-6 to TRBJ2-2; D is undetermined. V dropped 4 bases and J dropped 2 bases, with 9 bases sitting between them. The CDR3 length is 14 residues. Germline loops: CDR1 SGHDT, CDR2 YYEEEE. The CDR3 is CASSSSQNTGELFF. The CDR3 coding sequence is TGTGCCAGCAGCAGTTCACAAAACACCGGGGAGCTGTTTTTT.

This clonotype was seen repeatedly, ten times or more. The rearrangement uses TRBV10-3 and TRBJ2-5; maybe TRBD1 (5 bases). Germline-derived CDR1 and CDR2 are ENHRY and SYGVKD. V lost 4 bases and J lost 5, with 17 bases in between. The CDR3 is made up of 15 amino acids. This chain's CDR3 is CAISGTHASRETQYF. In DNA form, the CDR3 reads TGTGCCATCAGTGGGACACATGCGTCTAGGGAGACCCAGTACTTC.

This clonotype was found a few times. The V gene is TRBV9, the J gene TRBJ2-7; no reliable D call. The CDR3 runs 16 residues. Germline loops: CDR1 SGDLS, CDR2 YYNGEE. Trimming stripped 0 bases from V and 1 base from J, with 14 bases between. This CDR3 is CASSVGVLRPSYEQYF. In DNA, the CDR3 is TGTGCCAGCAGCGTAGGGGTGTTAAGGCCGTCCTACGAGCAGTACTTC. Variable domain in full (rest from reference TRBV9 and TRBJ2-7): DSGVTQTPKHLITATGQRVTLRCSPRSGDLSVYWYQQSLDQGLQFLIQYYNGEERAKGNILERFSAQQFPDLHSELNLSSLELGDSALYFCASSVGVLRPSYEQYFGPGTRLTVT.

This clonotype was found many times. The chain has TRBV6-2 or TRBV6-3 and TRBJ1-5, with a possible D match to TRBD1 (5 bases). This CDR3 has 15 residues. V shed 6 bases and J shed 1 base, with 13 bases lying between them. Germline CDR1 and CDR2: MNHEY and SVGEGT. CDR3 sequence (DNA): TGTGCCAGCAGGTCAGGGACGAGGAGCAATCAGCCCCAGCATTTT. This codes for CASRSGTRSNQPQHF.

The rearrangement joins TRBV9 to TRBJ2-1, with TRBD2 identical over 10 bases. J gave up 10 bases and V 6 bases, and 10 bases lay outside the gene matches. Germline CDR1 reads SGDLS; CDR2 reads YYNGEE. There are 14 residues in the CDR3. CDR3 sequence (DNA): TGTGCCAGCACCGCGGGAGGACTAGCGGCCGAGCAGTTCTTC. This gives the protein CASTAGGLAAEQFF.

This clonotype appeared many times. The rearrangement joins TRBV29-1 to TRBJ2-1; TRBD2 is a possible D gene (5 bases). Trimming pared 4 bases from V and 10 bases from J, leaving 20 bases between. CDR3 length: 14 residues. CDR1 and CDR2 from the germline V gene are SQVTM and ANQGSEA. The CDR3 region is CSVGWGVARSEQFF. CDR3 sequence (DNA): TGCAGCGTTGGCTGGGGAGTGGCCCGGTCGGAGCAGTTCTTC.

This chain joins TRBV7-2 and TRBJ2-6; D remains unclear. Trimming pared 5 bases from V and 0 bases from J, leaving 2 bases between. Looked up from germline, CDR1 is SGHTA and CDR2 is FQGNSA. CDR3 size: 13 residues. The CDR3 is CASSSSGANVLTF. Here the CDR3 DNA reads TGTGCCAGCAGCAGCTCTGGGGCCAACGTCCTGACTTTC.

This clonotype was counted many times. V is TRBV20-1 and J is TRBJ2-7, with D perhaps assigned TRBD1 or TRBD2 (5 bases each). Germline CDR1 reads DFQATT; CDR2 reads SNEGSKA (reference sequence). This CDR3 region has 14 residues. Between the trimmed V and J ends, which lost 6 bases and 0 bases, there was a span of 15 bases. The DNA for the CDR3 is TGCAGTGCCCACGCCGCCGGGACCTCCTACGAGCAGTACTTC. It encodes CSAHAAGTSYEQYF.

In this sample, this clonotype turned up many times. The chain uses TRBV15 and TRBJ1-1; no reliable D call. There are 17 residues in the CDR3. The germline V gene encodes CDR1 LNHNV and CDR2 YYDKDF (reference sequence). V shed 0 bases and J shed 3 bases, with 17 bases lying between them. CDR3 protein: CATSRDLAGASDTEAFF. DNA for the CDR3: TGTGCCACCAGCAGAGATCTCGCGGGCGCCTCAGACACTGAAGCTTTCTTT. The full variable domain, rest sourced from reference TRBV15 and TRBJ1-1, is DAMVIQNPRYQVTQFGKPVTLSCSQTLNHNVMYWYQQKSSQAPKLLFHYYDKDFNNEADTPDNFQSRRPNTSFCFLDIRSPGLGDTAMYLCATSRDLAGASDTEAFFGQGTRLTVV.

The chain has TRBV6-2 or TRBV6-3 and TRBJ2-7; perhaps TRBD2 as D (5 bases). The germline CDR1 and CDR2 sequences are MNHEY and SVGEGT. Trimming shortened V by 4 bases and J by 5 bases, and 9 bases separated the two germline ends. CDR3 length equals 12 residues. This CDR3 is CASSLDGDEQYF. CDR3 in DNA: TGTGCCAGCAGTTTAGACGGGGACGAGCAGTACTTC.

This clonotype was seen a handful of times. The rearrangement joins TRBV28 to TRBJ2-5; D call uncertain. The CDR3 totals 13 residues. From germline, CDR1 is MDHEN and CDR2 SYDVKM. Trimming removed 5 bases from V and 4 bases from J, with 11 bases in between. The CDR3 sequence is CASSGPGRETQYF. The CDR3 DNA sequence: TGTGCCAGCAGTGGACCGGGTCGAGAGACCCAGTACTTC.

This clonotype has a count of ten or more. The chain couples TRBV7-2 to TRBJ2-5; TRBD1 is a possible D gene (5 bases). This CDR3 is built from 14 residues. Germline V gives CDR1 SGHTA, CDR2 FQGNSA. V was trimmed by 4 bases and J by 3 bases, leaving 12 bases between them. The CDR3 DNA sequence: TGTGCCAGCAGCTCCCAGGGCAAGAAAGAGACCCAGTACTTC. Its translation: CASSSQGKKETQYF.